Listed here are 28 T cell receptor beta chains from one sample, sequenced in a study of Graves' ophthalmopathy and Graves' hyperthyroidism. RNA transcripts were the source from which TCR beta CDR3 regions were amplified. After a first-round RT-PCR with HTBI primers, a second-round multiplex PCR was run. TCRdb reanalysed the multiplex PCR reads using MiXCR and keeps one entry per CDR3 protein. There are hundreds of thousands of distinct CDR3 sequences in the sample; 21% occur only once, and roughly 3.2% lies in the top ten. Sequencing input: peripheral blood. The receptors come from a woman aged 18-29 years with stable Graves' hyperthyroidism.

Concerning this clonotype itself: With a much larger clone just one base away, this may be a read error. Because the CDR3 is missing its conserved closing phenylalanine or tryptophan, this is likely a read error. In DNA form, the CDR3 reads TGCAGTGCTAGACTTACAGGGCGGGAGAACACTGAAGCTTTCTCT. Translated, it gives CSARLTGRENTEAFS. The chain uses TRBV20-1 and TRBJ1-1; tentative D call: TRBD1 (6 bases). This CDR3 comprises 15 residues. With 2 bases removed from V and 1 base from J, the gap between germline ends came to 14 bases. CDR1 and CDR2 from the germline V gene are DFQATT and SNEGSKA (reference sequence).

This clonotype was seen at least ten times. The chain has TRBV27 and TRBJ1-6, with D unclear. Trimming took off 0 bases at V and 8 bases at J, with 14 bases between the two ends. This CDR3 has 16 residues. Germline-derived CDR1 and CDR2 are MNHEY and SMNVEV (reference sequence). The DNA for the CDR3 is TGTGCCAGCAGTTTATCGTTCGTGGAATTGTATTCACCCCTCCACTTT. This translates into CASSLSFVELYSPLHF.

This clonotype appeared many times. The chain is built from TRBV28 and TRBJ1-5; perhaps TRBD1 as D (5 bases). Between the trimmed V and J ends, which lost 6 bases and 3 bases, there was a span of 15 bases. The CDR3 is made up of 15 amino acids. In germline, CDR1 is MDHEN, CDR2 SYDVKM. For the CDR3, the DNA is TGTGCCAGCAGGGACCGGACACTTATCAATCAGCCCCAGCATTTT. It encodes CASRDRTLINQPQHF.

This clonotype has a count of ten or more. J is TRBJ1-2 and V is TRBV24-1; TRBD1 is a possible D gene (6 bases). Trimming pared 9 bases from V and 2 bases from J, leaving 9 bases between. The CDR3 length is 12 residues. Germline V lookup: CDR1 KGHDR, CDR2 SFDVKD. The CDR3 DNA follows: TGTGCCACCCGAGGGGGGAACTATGGCTACACCTTC. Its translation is CATRGGNYGYTF.

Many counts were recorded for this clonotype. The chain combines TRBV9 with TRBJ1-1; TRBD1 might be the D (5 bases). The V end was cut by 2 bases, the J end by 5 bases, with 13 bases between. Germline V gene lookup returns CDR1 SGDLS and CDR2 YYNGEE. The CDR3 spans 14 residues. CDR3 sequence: CASSVQGLDTEAFF. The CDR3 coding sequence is TGTGCCAGCAGCGTTCAGGGCTTGGATACTGAAGCTTTCTTT.

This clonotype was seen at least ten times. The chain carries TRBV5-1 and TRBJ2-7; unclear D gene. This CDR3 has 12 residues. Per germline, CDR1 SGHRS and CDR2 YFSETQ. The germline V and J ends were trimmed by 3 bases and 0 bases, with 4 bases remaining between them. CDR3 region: CASSSYSYEQYF. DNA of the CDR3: TGCGCCAGCAGCTCCTACTCCTACGAGCAGTACTTC.

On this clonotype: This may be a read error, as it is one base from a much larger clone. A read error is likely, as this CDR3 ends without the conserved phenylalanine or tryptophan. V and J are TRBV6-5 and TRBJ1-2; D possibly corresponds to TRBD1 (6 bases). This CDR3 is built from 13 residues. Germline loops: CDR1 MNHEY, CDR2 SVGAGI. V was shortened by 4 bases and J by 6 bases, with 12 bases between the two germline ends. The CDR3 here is CASSSQGYDGYTV. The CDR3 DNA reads TGTGCCAGCAGTTCACAGGGTTACGATGGCTACACCGTC.

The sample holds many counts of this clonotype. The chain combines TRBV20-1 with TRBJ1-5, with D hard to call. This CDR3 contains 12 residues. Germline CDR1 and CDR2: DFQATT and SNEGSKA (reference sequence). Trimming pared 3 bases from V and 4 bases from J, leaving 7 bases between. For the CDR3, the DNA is TGCAGTGCTAGTCGTCAAAATCAGCCCCAGCATTTT. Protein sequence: CSASRQNQPQHF.

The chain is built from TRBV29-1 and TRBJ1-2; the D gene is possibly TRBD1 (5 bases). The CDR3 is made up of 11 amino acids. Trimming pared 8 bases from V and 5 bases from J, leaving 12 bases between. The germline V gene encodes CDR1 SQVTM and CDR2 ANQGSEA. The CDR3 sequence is CSLRGDYGYTF. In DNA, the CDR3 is TGCAGCCTAAGGGGAGATTATGGCTACACCTTC.

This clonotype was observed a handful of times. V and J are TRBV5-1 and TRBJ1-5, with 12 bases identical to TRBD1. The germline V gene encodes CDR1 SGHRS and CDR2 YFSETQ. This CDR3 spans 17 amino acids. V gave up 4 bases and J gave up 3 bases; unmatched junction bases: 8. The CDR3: CASSIPGQGAFNQPQHF. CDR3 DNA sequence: TGCGCCAGCAGCATCCCGGGACAGGGGGCTTTCAATCAGCCCCAGCATTTT. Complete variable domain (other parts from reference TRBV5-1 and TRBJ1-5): KAGVTQTPRYLIKTRGQQVTLSCSPISGHRSVSWYQQTPGQGLQFLFEYFSETQRNKGNFPGRFSGRQFSNSRSEMNVSTLELGDSALYLCASSIPGQGAFNQPQHFGDGTRLSIL.

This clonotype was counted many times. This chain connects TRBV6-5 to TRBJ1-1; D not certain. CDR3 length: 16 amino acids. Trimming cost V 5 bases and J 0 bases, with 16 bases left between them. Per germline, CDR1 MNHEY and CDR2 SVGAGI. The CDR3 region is CASSQLARGLNTEAFF. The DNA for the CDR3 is TGTGCCAGCAGTCAGCTGGCCCGAGGGTTGAACACTGAAGCTTTCTTT.

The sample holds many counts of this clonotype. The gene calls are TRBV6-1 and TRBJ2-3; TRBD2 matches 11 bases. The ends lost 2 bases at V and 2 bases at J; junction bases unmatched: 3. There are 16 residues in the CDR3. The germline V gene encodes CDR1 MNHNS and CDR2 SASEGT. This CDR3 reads CASSELAGGPTDTQYF. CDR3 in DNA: TGTGCCAGCAGTGAATTAGCGGGAGGGCCCACAGATACGCAGTATTTT.

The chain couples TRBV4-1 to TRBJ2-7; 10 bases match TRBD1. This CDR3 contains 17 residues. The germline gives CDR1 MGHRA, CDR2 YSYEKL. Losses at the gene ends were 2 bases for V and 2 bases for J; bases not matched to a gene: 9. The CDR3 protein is CASSQSTGGLAPYEQYF. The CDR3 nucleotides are TGCGCCAGCAGCCAATCGACAGGGGGCTTGGCGCCCTACGAGCAGTACTTC.

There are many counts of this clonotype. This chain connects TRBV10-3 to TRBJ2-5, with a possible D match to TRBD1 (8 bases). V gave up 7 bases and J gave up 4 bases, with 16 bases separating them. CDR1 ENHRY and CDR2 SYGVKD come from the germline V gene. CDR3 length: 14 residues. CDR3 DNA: TGTGCCATCATGGACAGGGAGGGTTCAGAGACCCAGTACTTC. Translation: CAIMDREGSETQYF.

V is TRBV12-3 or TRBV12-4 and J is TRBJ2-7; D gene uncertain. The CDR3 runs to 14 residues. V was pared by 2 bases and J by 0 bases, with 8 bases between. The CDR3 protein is CASSLFSDSYEQYF. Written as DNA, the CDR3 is TGTGCCAGCAGTTTATTCAGCGACTCCTACGAGCAGTACTTC.

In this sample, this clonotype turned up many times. This CDR3 reads CASSYSPDLGNYGYTF. CDR3 in DNA: TGTGCCAGCAGTTACTCGCCGGACCTAGGGAACTATGGCTACACCTTC. V and J are TRBV6-2 or TRBV6-3 and TRBJ1-2; no clear D. The CDR3 totals 16 residues. From germline, CDR1 is MNHEY and CDR2 SVGEGT. With 0 bases removed from V and 2 bases from J, the gap between germline ends came to 13 bases.

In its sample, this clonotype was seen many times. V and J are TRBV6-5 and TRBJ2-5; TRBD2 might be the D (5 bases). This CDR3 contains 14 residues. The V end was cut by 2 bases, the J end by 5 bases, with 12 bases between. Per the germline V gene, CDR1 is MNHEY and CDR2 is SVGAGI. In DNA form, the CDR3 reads TGTGCCAGCAGTTACGCCCGGGGAGACGAGACCCAGTACTTC. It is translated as CASSYARGDETQYF.

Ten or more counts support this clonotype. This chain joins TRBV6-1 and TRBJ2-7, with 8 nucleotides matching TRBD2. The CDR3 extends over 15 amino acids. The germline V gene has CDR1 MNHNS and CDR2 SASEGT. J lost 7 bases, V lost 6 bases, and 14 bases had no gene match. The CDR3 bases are TGTGCCAGCAGGATCCAGATGAGCGGGAGTGGGGAGCAGTACTTC. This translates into CASRIQMSGSGEQYF.

The CDR3: CASRLPVPGTYSYEQYF. CDR3 bases: TGTGCCAGCAGGCTCCCGGTCCCCGGGACATATTCCTACGAGCAGTACTTC. The chain combines TRBV27 with TRBJ2-7; D may be TRBD1 (6 bases). The CDR3 length is 17 residues. Trimming took 6 bases from V and 1 from J, leaving 22 bases between them. The V gene's germline CDR1 is MNHEY and CDR2 SMNVEV (reference sequence).

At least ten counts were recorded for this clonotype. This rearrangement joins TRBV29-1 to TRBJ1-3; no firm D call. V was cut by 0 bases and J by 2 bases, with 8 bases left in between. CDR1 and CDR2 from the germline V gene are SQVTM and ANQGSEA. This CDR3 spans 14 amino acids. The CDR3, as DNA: TGCAGCGTTGAAGAGGGAGGGACTGGAAACACCATATATTTT. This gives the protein CSVEEGGTGNTIYF.

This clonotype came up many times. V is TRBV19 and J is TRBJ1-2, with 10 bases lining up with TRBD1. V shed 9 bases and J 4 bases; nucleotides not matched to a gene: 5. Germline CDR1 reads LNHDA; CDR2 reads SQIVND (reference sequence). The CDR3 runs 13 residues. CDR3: CASRTGGSYGYTF. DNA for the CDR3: TGTGCCAGCAGGACAGGGGGTAGCTATGGCTACACCTTC.

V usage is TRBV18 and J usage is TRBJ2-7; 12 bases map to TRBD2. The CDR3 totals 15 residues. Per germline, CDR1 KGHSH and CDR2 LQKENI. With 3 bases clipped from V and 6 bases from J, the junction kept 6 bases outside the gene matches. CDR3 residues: CASSPTSGSRGEQYF. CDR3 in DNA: TGTGCCAGCTCACCGACTAGCGGGAGCAGGGGCGAGCAGTACTTC.

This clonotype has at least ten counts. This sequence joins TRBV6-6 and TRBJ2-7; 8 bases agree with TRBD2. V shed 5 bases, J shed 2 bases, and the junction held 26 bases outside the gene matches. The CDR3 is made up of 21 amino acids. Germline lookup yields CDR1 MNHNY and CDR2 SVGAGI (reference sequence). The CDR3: CASSTTLSGHRGLAGTYEQYF. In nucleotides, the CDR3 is TGTGCCAGCAGTACTACCCTCTCGGGACACCGGGGGCTAGCGGGTACCTACGAGCAGTACTTC.

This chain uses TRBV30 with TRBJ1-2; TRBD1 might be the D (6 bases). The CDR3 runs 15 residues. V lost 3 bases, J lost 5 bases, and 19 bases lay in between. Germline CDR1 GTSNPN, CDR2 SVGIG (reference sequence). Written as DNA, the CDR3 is TGTGCCTGGAGGTGGGGGCGAGGAATCCCTTATGGCTACACCTTC. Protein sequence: CAWRWGRGIPYGYTF.

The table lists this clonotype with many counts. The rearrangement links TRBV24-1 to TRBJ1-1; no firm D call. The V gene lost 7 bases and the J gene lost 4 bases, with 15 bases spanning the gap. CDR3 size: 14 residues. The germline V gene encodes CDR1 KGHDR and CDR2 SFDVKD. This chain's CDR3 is CATRKSPTSTEAFF. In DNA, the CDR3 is TGTGCCACCAGAAAGTCCCCGACGAGCACTGAAGCTTTCTTT.

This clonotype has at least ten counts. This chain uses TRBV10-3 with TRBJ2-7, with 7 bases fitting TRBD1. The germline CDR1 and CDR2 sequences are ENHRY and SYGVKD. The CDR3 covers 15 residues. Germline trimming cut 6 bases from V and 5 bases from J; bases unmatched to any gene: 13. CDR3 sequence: CAIRGSGQNLDEQYF. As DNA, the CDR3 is TGTGCCATCAGAGGTTCGGGACAGAACTTGGACGAGCAGTACTTC.

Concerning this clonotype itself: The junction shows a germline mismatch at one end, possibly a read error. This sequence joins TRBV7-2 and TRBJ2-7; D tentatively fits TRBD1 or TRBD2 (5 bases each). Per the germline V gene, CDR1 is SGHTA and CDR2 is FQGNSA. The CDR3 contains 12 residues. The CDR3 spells CASSLRGYEQCF. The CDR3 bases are TGTGCCAGCAGCTTGAGGGGATACGAGCAGTGCTTC.

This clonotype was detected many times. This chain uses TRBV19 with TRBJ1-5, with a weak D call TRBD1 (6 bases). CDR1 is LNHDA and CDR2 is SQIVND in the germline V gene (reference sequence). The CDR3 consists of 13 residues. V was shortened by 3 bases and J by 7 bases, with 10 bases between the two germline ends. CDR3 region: CASSITGNQPQHF. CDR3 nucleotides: TGTGCCAGTAGTATTACAGGGAACCAGCCCCAGCATTTT.